These 18 T cell receptor beta chains came from one sample sequenced in a study of blood T cells in healthy people across ages (dated by TCRdb to between 2015 and 2016). Library prep was done by 5' RACE. The data were produced on an Illumina HiSeq 2500. The second PCR ran for roughly 7 to 12 cycles and used a J-beta primer mix along with a sample-barcoded 5' primer. TCRdb reran the public reads through fastp at Q25 and MiXCR, keeping productive beta chains. Entries that share a CDR3 protein sequence are merged under the most common genes and DNA. The sample table lists about 620,000 distinct CDR3 sequences, approximately 52% of them with a count of one. Together, the top ten hold about 14% of the sample. The sequenced sample consisted of blood. Every receptor here comes from a woman at least 80 years old in good health.

The chain joins TRBV7-2 to TRBJ2-7; either TRBD1 or TRBD2 may supply D (5 bases each). This CDR3 region has 15 residues. V was trimmed by 2 bases and J by 0 bases, leaving 11 bases between them. The germline V gene has CDR1 SGHTA and CDR2 FQGNSA. CDR3 residues: CASSLPGRSSYEQYF. The CDR3 DNA reads as TGTGCCAGCAGCTTACCGGGACGCAGCTCCTACGAGCAGTACTTC.

This clonotype was observed at least ten times. The V gene is TRBV3-1, the J gene TRBJ2-4; the match to TRBD2 covers 9 bases. The CDR3 sequence is 14 residues long. With 4 bases clipped from V and 5 bases from J, the junction kept 3 bases outside the gene matches. Germline V lookup: CDR1 LGHDT, CDR2 YNNKEL (reference sequence). The CDR3 DNA reads as TGTGCCAGCAGCCGTCGGACTAGCGAAAACATTCAGTACTTC. This encodes CASSRRTSENIQYF.

This clonotype appeared many times. The chain has TRBV27 and TRBJ2-1, with D uncertain. Germline V gene data show CDR1 as MNHEY and CDR2 as SMNVEV (reference sequence). V was pared by 5 bases and J by 4 bases, with 18 bases between. The CDR3 is made up of 16 amino acids. CDR3 amino acids: CASSPGVRVSYNEQFF. The CDR3 DNA follows: TGTGCCAGCAGTCCGGGCGTACGTGTCTCATACAATGAGCAGTTCTTC.

This chain uses TRBV6-1 with TRBJ2-1; 7 nucleotides match TRBD2. The CDR3 extends over 16 amino acids. Germline CDR1 and CDR2: MNHNS and SASEGT. With V trimmed by 7 bases and J by 0 bases, 9 bases remained unmatched. CDR3 DNA sequence: TGTGCCAGCACCGAACCCCGCGGGAGCTCCTACAATGAGCAGTTCTTC. This translates into CASTEPRGSSYNEQFF.

A note on this clonotype: A read error may explain this, as a much larger clone is one base away. The chain couples TRBV4-1 to TRBJ2-1, with unresolved D. The CDR3 spans 16 residues. In germline, CDR1 is MGHRA, CDR2 YSYEKL. The germline V and J ends were trimmed by 3 bases and 3 bases, with 15 bases remaining between them. CDR3 sequence (DNA): TGCGCCAGCAGCCAGCAAAGGACGGGTTTCTACAATGAGCAGTTCTTC. Encoded protein: CASSQQRTGFYNEQFF.

Of note for this clonotype: A clone one base away is much larger, so this may be a read error. This chain connects TRBV6-2 or TRBV6-3 to TRBJ2-7, with D perhaps matching TRBD1 or TRBD2 (5 bases each). The CDR3 consists of 15 residues. CDR1 is MNHEY, CDR2 SVGEGT, per germline. Trimming pared 0 bases from V and 3 bases from J, leaving 12 bases between. CDR3 sequence reads: CASSYSIGAGYEQYF. Written as DNA, the CDR3 is TGTGCCAGCAGTTACTCGATAGGGGCGGGCTACGAGCAGTACTTC.

V gene TRBV15 combines with J gene TRBJ2-7; 7 bases agree with TRBD2. Germline-derived CDR1 and CDR2 are LNHNV and YYDKDF (reference sequence). The CDR3 totals 16 residues. J lost 3 bases, V lost 3 bases, and 11 bases had no gene match. CDR3 nucleotides: TGTGCCACCAGCAGCAGCCCCCGGGCGGGAGTCTACGAGCAGTACTTC. This codes for CATSSSPRAGVYEQYF.

The CDR3 is CASSRDRAVDTQYF. The CDR3, as DNA: TGCGCCAGCAGTCGGGACAGGGCGGTGGATACGCAGTATTTT. The chain carries TRBV4-3 and TRBJ2-3; TRBD1 matches at 9 bases. The germline V gene has CDR1 LGHNA and CDR2 YSLEER. V was clipped by 6 bases and J by 6 bases; unmatched bases: 7. The CDR3 length is 14 residues.

The chain couples TRBV20-1 to TRBJ2-6; D not certain. The V gene lost 5 bases and the J gene lost 4 bases, with 6 bases spanning the gap. Germline V gene sequence: CDR1 DFQATT, CDR2 SNEGSKA (reference sequence). This CDR3 has 12 residues. The CDR3 protein is CSASPGANVLTF. CDR3 in DNA: TGCAGTGCTTCCCCCGGGGCCAACGTCCTGACTTTC.

The chain links TRBV7-9 to TRBJ2-1; D is ambiguous. Germline CDR1 and CDR2: SEHNR and FQNEAQ (reference sequence). The CDR3 length is 16 residues. V gave up 5 bases and J gave up 0 bases, with 14 bases separating them. CDR3 residues: CASSLGSAHSYNEQFF. The CDR3 DNA follows: TGTGCCAGCAGCCTCGGGTCCGCCCACTCCTACAATGAGCAGTTCTTC.

The rearrangement uses TRBV7-9 and TRBJ2-1, with TRBD2 identical over 9 bases. CDR1 is SEHNR and CDR2 is FQNEAQ in the germline V gene (reference sequence). V lost 1 base to trimming and J lost 6 bases; unmatched junction nucleotides: 7. There are 16 residues in the CDR3. This chain's CDR3 is CASSLVGGGAGNEQFF. The CDR3 DNA is TGTGCCAGCAGCTTAGTTGGCGGGGGGGCCGGCAATGAGCAGTTCTTC. The complete variable domain, with remaining parts taken from reference TRBV7-9 and TRBJ2-1, reads DTGVSQNPRHKITKRGQNVTFRCDPISEHNRLYWYRQTLGQGPEFLTYFQNEAQLEKSRLLSDRFSAERPKGSFSTLEIQRTEQGDSAMYLCASSLVGGGAGNEQFFGPGTRLTVL.

The chain links TRBV28 to TRBJ2-7, with D unclear. The length of the CDR3 is 16 residues. Deletions cut 4 bases from V and 2 bases from J, with 18 bases between. CDR1 is MDHEN and CDR2 is SYDVKM in the germline V gene. The CDR3 DNA reads TGTGCCAGCAGTTGGGAACAAGCCGACCCTACCTACGAGCAGTACTTC. The encoded protein is CASSWEQADPTYEQYF.

This clonotype was observed a handful of times. The chain has TRBV7-8 and TRBJ2-2; D is uncertain. This CDR3 is 14 amino acids long. Germline values: CDR1 SGHVS, CDR2 FQNEAQ. The germline V and J ends were trimmed by 1 base and 4 bases, with 7 bases remaining between them. Here the CDR3 reads CASSLGSFTGELFF. DNA of the CDR3: TGTGCCAGCAGCTTAGGGTCATTCACCGGGGAGCTGTTTTTT.

This clonotype was seen a handful of times. This chain uses TRBV28 with TRBJ2-3, with TRBD2 identical over 8 bases. The CDR3 is 15 amino acids. J gave up 3 bases and V 5 bases, and 7 bases lay outside the gene matches. The germline gives CDR1 MDHEN, CDR2 SYDVKM. The CDR3 sequence is CASSPGTRGTDTQYF. The CDR3 nucleotides are TGTGCCAGCAGTCCCGGGACTAGGGGGACAGATACGCAGTATTTT.

The chain combines TRBV20-1 with TRBJ2-5; a weak D match, TRBD2 (5 bases). The CDR3 covers 14 residues. Germline V gene sequence: CDR1 DFQATT, CDR2 SNEGSKA (reference sequence). V was clipped by 6 bases and J by 4 bases, with 18 bases between them. The CDR3 loop is CSAPRRALGETQYF. The CDR3 bases are TGCAGTGCCCCTCGGCGGGCATTGGGAGAGACCCAGTACTTC.

The V call is TRBV21-1, the J call TRBJ2-7. TRBV21-1 is reported as a pseudogene. CDR3 length equals 11 residues. The CDR3 sequence: CASSKCFKQYF. The CDR3 DNA reads TGTGCCAGCAGCAAATGTTTCAAGCAGTACTTC.

About this clonotype itself: This may be a read error: a much more frequent sequence differs by one nucleotide. The genes are TRBV25-1 and TRBJ2-3; TRBD1 might be the D (6 bases). Germline V CDR1 and CDR2: MGHDK, SYGVNS. The CDR3 runs 15 residues. V dropped 4 bases and J dropped 4 bases, with 15 bases sitting between them. This CDR3 is CASSGRTVSADTQYF. Written as DNA, the CDR3 is TGTGCCAGCAGTGGGAGGACAGTTAGCGCAGATACGCAGTATTTT.

The rearrangement joins TRBV29-1 to TRBJ2-7; possibly TRBD1 for D (6 bases). Germline V CDR1 and CDR2: SQVTM, ANQGSEA. Trimming cost V 6 bases and J 3 bases, with 12 bases left between them. This CDR3 has 12 amino acids. The CDR3 sequence: CSVRQDLYEQYF. The CDR3 DNA reads as TGCAGCGTAAGACAGGACCTCTACGAGCAGTACTTC.